These 10 T cell receptor beta chains were sequenced from one sample in a study of T-cell memory formation after mild COVID-19. TCRdb reprocessed the 5' RACE reads with MiXCR, giving one entry per CDR3 protein. The data hold some 180,000 distinct CDR3 sequences, with roughly 20% observed a single time. Sequencing used PBMCs or a T cell subset sorted from them (not recorded which). These receptors originate from a man aged 18 to 30 who had mild COVID-19 (a few samples of this study predate the infection). Cell type and time point are not known.

This clonotype turned up a few times. The genes are TRBV4-1 and TRBJ1-6; D remains unclear. The CDR3 is 15 amino acids. Germline V gene lookup returns CDR1 MGHRA and CDR2 YSYEKL. The ends were cut back, 0 bases at V and 6 bases at J, with 9 bases in the middle. The chain's CDR3 is CASSQDNSGNSPLHF. CDR3 DNA sequence: TGCGCCAGCAGCCAAGACAATTCTGGTAATTCACCCCTCCACTTT.

The chain has TRBV12-3 or TRBV12-4 and TRBJ1-4, with 7 bases fitting TRBD1. The CDR3 extends over 17 amino acids. V lost 4 bases to trimming and J lost 4 bases; unmatched junction nucleotides: 12. CDR3 residues: CASSSFSGTAYNEKLFF. In nucleotides, the CDR3 is TGTGCCAGCAGTTCATTCTCCGGGACAGCTTATAATGAAAAACTGTTTTTT.

This sequence joins TRBV12-3 or TRBV12-4 and TRBJ2-2, with unresolved D. This CDR3 contains 12 residues. V shed 4 bases and J shed 6 bases, with 6 bases lying between them. The CDR3 nucleotides read TGTGCCAGCAGTTCCCCCGCCGGGGAGCTGTTTTTT. Protein product: CASSSPAGELFF.

The gene calls are TRBV4-1 and TRBJ1-2; possible D gene TRBD1, 5 bases. V gave up 4 bases and J gave up 2 bases, with 17 bases separating them. The germline CDR1 and CDR2 sequences are MGHRA and YSYEKL. The length of the CDR3 is 16 residues. CDR3: CASSRPLGGANYGYTF. CDR3 nucleotides: TGCGCCAGCAGCCGCCCATTAGGAGGGGCGAACTATGGCTACACCTTC.

For this clonotype: At one of its ends the junction is not consistent with the germline gene, which may arise from a read error. The chain couples TRBV20-1 to TRBJ2-1; no definite D call. The CDR3 covers 9 residues. The V gene's germline CDR1 is DFQATT and CDR2 SNEGSKA (reference sequence). The chain's CDR3 is CSVLGNSNF. Written as DNA, the CDR3 is TGCAGTGTGCTAGGTAACAGCAACTTC.

This chain connects TRBV7-9 to TRBJ1-1; unclear D gene. Germline CDR1 SEHNR, CDR2 FQNEAQ (reference sequence). The CDR3 totals 15 residues. Trimming stripped 2 bases from V and 1 base from J, with 11 bases between. The CDR3 spells CASSLFTQANTEAFF. CDR3 nucleotide sequence: TGTGCCAGCAGCTTATTCACCCAGGCGAACACTGAAGCTTTCTTT.

V gene TRBV18 combines with J gene TRBJ1-4, with a possible D match to TRBD1 (5 bases). The germline V and J ends were trimmed by 1 base and 8 bases, with 11 bases remaining between them. The CDR3 is made up of 14 amino acids. The germline V gene encodes CDR1 KGHSH and CDR2 LQKENI. The CDR3 here is CASSPRDLGEKLFF. The CDR3 region has the DNA TGTGCCAGCTCACCACGGGACCTGGGGGAAAAACTGTTTTTT.

This chain links TRBV10-2 with TRBJ2-3, with 13 bases matching TRBD2. Looked up from germline, CDR1 is WSHSY and CDR2 is SAAADI. The CDR3 sequence is 17 residues long. The trim removed 0 bases at V and 8 bases at J, leaving 8 bases unmatched. The CDR3 bases are TGCGCCAGCAGTGAGTCACGCGGACTAGCGGGGGAGACTACGCAGTATTTT. Encoded protein: CASSESRGLAGETTQYF.

This clonotype showed up just once. The rearrangement uses TRBV20-1 and TRBJ1-5; D gene unclear. Germline values: CDR1 DFQATT, CDR2 SNEGSKA (reference sequence). The CDR3 loop spans 12 amino acids. V was cut by 3 bases and J by 3 bases, with 6 bases left in between. The CDR3 protein is CSASEINQPQHF. The CDR3 DNA is TGCAGTGCTAGTGAGATCAATCAGCCCCAGCATTTT.

The chain links TRBV12-3 or TRBV12-4 to TRBJ1-1, with D uncertain. The CDR3 is made up of 15 amino acids. Trimming left V 5 bases short and J 1 base short, with 14 bases between. Here the CDR3 DNA reads TGTGCCAGCAGTAGCTCACGGGGAGGGAACACTGAAGCTTTCTTT. Translated, it gives CASSSSRGGNTEAFF.